The 9 T cell receptor beta chains reported below all come from one sample, sequenced in a study of CD8 T cells in ankylosing spondylitis. TCRdb reprocessed the 5' RACE reads via MiXCR and lists one record per CDR3 protein. The sample carries about 240,000 distinct CDR3 sequences, roughly a tenth recorded once. Sequenced input: blood, either unsorted or a sorted T cell fraction (not recorded which). These receptors came from a male donor with ankylosing spondylitis or in good health (not recorded which).

In this sample, this clonotype turned up many times. The V call is TRBV14, the J call TRBJ2-5, with 10 bases matching TRBD2. The CDR3 loop spans 12 amino acids. Germline V CDR1 and CDR2: SGHDN, FVKESK. Trimming took 8 bases from V and 3 from J; bases not matched to a gene: 0. The chain's CDR3 is CASLAGEETQYF. CDR3 sequence (DNA): TGTGCCAGCCTAGCGGGAGAAGAGACCCAGTACTTC. Filled out from reference TRBV14 and TRBJ2-5, the complete variable domain reads EAGVTQFPSHSVIEKGQTVTLRCDPISGHDNLYWYRRVMGKEIKFLLHFVKESKQDESGMPNNRFLAERTGGTYSTLKVQPAELEDSGVYFCASLAGEETQYFGPGTRLLVL.

This clonotype was recorded at least ten times. V usage is TRBV12-3 or TRBV12-4 and J usage is TRBJ2-3; D call uncertain. CDR3 length equals 13 residues. The V gene lost 6 bases and the J gene lost 2 bases, with 9 bases spanning the gap. CDR3 bases: TGTGCCAGCAGGAACACATACACAGATACGCAGTATTTT. This translates into CASRNTYTDTQYF.

This clonotype was found many times. This sequence joins TRBV7-8 and TRBJ2-1; 10 positions match TRBD2. The V gene's germline CDR1 is SGHVS and CDR2 FQNEAQ. The CDR3 totals 17 residues. The ends lost 1 base at V and 5 bases at J; junction bases unmatched: 8. CDR3 nucleotide sequence: TGTGCCAGCAGCTTAGTGTTAGCGGGGGGCCCCAACAATGAGCAGTTCTTC. It is translated as CASSLVLAGGPNNEQFF.

The chain joins TRBV7-2 to TRBJ2-7; D remains ambiguous. Germline V gene sequence: CDR1 SGHTA, CDR2 FQGNSA. This CDR3 is 14 amino acids long. V shed 3 bases and J shed 1 base, with 10 bases lying between them. The CDR3 nucleotides read TGTGCCAGCAGCTTTGGAGACATATCCTACGAGCAGTACTTC. Protein sequence: CASSFGDISYEQYF.

This clonotype occurred many times. The chain links TRBV27 to TRBJ2-1; possibly TRBD1 for D (6 bases). The CDR3 is 16 residues long. Germline CDR1 MNHEY, CDR2 SMNVEV (reference sequence). Deletions cut 0 bases from V and 3 bases from J, with 12 bases between. The CDR3 here is CASSLSGAGLYNEQFF. The CDR3 nucleotides read TGTGCCAGCAGTTTATCGGGGGCAGGCCTCTACAATGAGCAGTTCTTC.

At least ten counts were recorded for this clonotype. CDR3 sequence reads: CASSPRAGVHTDTQYF. As DNA, the CDR3 is TGTGCCAGCAGCCCTAGAGCGGGGGTTCACACAGATACGCAGTATTTT. The chain has TRBV11-2 and TRBJ2-3; 8 bases match TRBD2. The CDR3 is 16 amino acids. Trimming cost V 5 bases and J 2 bases; bases outside gene matches: 9. Germline CDR1 reads SGHAT; CDR2 reads FQNNGV.

This clonotype appeared many times. The rearrangement uses TRBV6-1 and TRBJ2-1; the match to TRBD2 covers 9 bases. Germline V gene lookup returns CDR1 MNHNS and CDR2 SASEGT. The CDR3 sequence is 16 residues long. V gave up 6 bases and J gave up 2 bases; unmatched junction bases: 8. CDR3 nucleotide sequence: TGTGCCAGCAGCCCGTCTAGCGGGATCACCTACAATGAGCAGTTCTTC. Protein product: CASSPSSGITYNEQFF.

The genes are TRBV20-1 and TRBJ2-6; TRBD2 matches 8 bases. Per germline, CDR1 DFQATT and CDR2 SNEGSKA (reference sequence). J lost 4 bases, V lost 1 base, and 3 bases had no gene match. This CDR3 has 15 residues. Here the CDR3 DNA reads TGCAGTGCTAGAGTCGGGGGGGGCGGGGCCAACGTCCTGACTTTC. This translates into CSARVGGGGANVLTF.

This clonotype appeared many times. The chain has TRBV20-1 and TRBJ2-1; 11 nucleotides agree with TRBD2. V lost 1 base to trimming and J lost 3 bases; unmatched junction nucleotides: 11. There are 18 residues in the CDR3. The germline gives CDR1 DFQATT, CDR2 SNEGSKA (reference sequence). The CDR3 region has the DNA TGCAGTGCTAGAGCCTATAGGGGTAGCGGGGGGGACTACAATGAGCAGTTCTTC. This translates into CSARAYRGSGGDYNEQFF.